Listed below are T cell receptor beta chains from one sample, sequenced in a study of tumor-infiltrating lymphocytes in primary liver carcinoma. In TCRdb, the multiplex PCR reads were re-called with MiXCR into one record per CDR3 protein. Altogether roughly 86,000 distinct CDR3 sequences are present, approximately 72% being singletons, with the ten largest covering around 30%. Sequencing input: tumor-adjacent normal liver tissue. Every receptor here comes from a man between 35 and 55 years old with primary liver carcinoma and hepatitis B virus infection. Each CDR3 is given with its conserved first and last residue. Fields, in order: J gene, V gene, clone size, D gene, CDR3 DNA, CDR3 protein. D genes are given only for firm matches. Only part of the rows carry a size: once, few, many, or a class if the clone is expanded.

j_call: TRBJ2-7; v_call: TRBV10-2; clone_size: .; d_call: .; cdr3_nt: TGCGCCAGCAGTGAGCTAGCGTCTAGCCCCTACGAGCAGCATTTC; cdr3_aa: CASSELASSPYEQHF
j_call: TRBJ1-2; v_call: TRBV25-1; clone_size: once; d_call: TRBD1; cdr3_nt: TGTGCCAGCCAGGACAGGGCCACTTTCTATGGCTACACCTTC; cdr3_aa: CASQDRATFYGYTF
j_call: TRBJ2-5; v_call: TRBV13; clone_size: .; d_call: TRBD2; cdr3_nt: TGTGCCAGCAGCTTATCGTTTAGCGGGAGGGGCGAGACCCAGTACTTC; cdr3_aa: CASSLSFSGRGETQYF
j_call: TRBJ1-2; v_call: TRBV12-3/TRBV12-4; clone_size: many; d_call: .; cdr3_nt: TGTGCCAGCAGTACGGGCCAGGCGATCTATGGCTACACCTTC; cdr3_aa: CASSTGQAIYGYTF
j_call: TRBJ1-3; v_call: TRBV7-8; clone_size: .; d_call: .; cdr3_nt: TGTGCTAGCAGCCTGCTGGAGTCTGGAAACACCATATATTTT; cdr3_aa: CASSLLESGNTIYF
j_call: TRBJ2-1; v_call: TRBV6-5; clone_size: .; d_call: .; cdr3_nt: TGTGCAATCAGGGAATACAGGAGCTCCTACAATGAGCAGTTTTTC; cdr3_aa: CAIREYRSSYNEQFF
j_call: TRBJ2-1; v_call: TRBV6-1; clone_size: large; d_call: .; cdr3_nt: TGTGCCAGCAGCCTTCCGACAGAGCAGTTCTTC; cdr3_aa: CASSLPTEQFF
j_call: TRBJ1-1; v_call: TRBV7-8; clone_size: many; d_call: .; cdr3_nt: TGTGCCAGCAGTCTACAAGGAAACACTGAAGCTTTCTTT; cdr3_aa: CASSLQGNTEAFF
j_call: TRBJ1-2; v_call: TRBV5-6; clone_size: many; d_call: TRBD1; cdr3_nt: TGTGCCAGCAGCTTCCGACAGGGGGCGGCTGGCTACACCTTC; cdr3_aa: CASSFRQGAAGYTF
j_call: TRBJ2-3; v_call: TRBV4-1; clone_size: .; d_call: TRBD2; cdr3_nt: TGCGCCAGCAGGCCTAAGATCACTAGCGGGGGGCTCGCGGGGCAGTATTTT; cdr3_aa: CASRPKITSGGLAGQYF
j_call: TRBJ2-1; v_call: TRBV6-5; clone_size: .; d_call: .; cdr3_nt: TGTACCAGTAGTTACTCTAACAGATACAATGGGCAGTTCTTC; cdr3_aa: CTSSYSNRYNGQFF
j_call: TRBJ2-2; v_call: TRBV6-1; clone_size: .; d_call: TRBD2; cdr3_nt: TGCGCCAGTATACTAGCGGGAGATGCCACCGGGGAGCTGTTTTTT; cdr3_aa: CASILAGDATGELFF
j_call: TRBJ2-4; v_call: TRBV19; clone_size: .; d_call: .; cdr3_nt: TGTGCCAGTAGTTCGGGAGCCAAAAACATTCAGTACTTC; cdr3_aa: CASSSGAKNIQYF
j_call: TRBJ2-7; v_call: TRBV28; clone_size: few; d_call: TRBD2; cdr3_nt: TGTGCCAGCAGTCCATCTAGCGGGCCCCACGAGCAGTACTTC; cdr3_aa: CASSPSSGPHEQYF
j_call: TRBJ2-7; v_call: TRBV11-2; clone_size: .; d_call: TRBD2; cdr3_nt: TGTGCCAGCAGCTTAGAAGCTAGCGGGAGCCACGAGCAGTACTTC; cdr3_aa: CASSLEASGSHEQYF
j_call: TRBJ2-5; v_call: TRBV11-1; clone_size: .; d_call: .; cdr3_nt: TGTGCCAGCAGCCCGCCACCGGAGGTCAGGAAGGACTTCCGAGAGACCCAGTGCTTC; cdr3_aa: CASSPPPEVRKDFRETQCF
j_call: TRBJ2-3; v_call: TRBV2; clone_size: .; d_call: TRBD2; cdr3_nt: TGTGCCAGCAGACGGGGACTAGCGGGAACCGCAGATACGCAGTATTTT; cdr3_aa: CASRRGLAGTADTQYF
j_call: TRBJ2-1; v_call: TRBV10-3; clone_size: few; d_call: .; cdr3_nt: TGTGTCATCAAGAAGTCGGGACTGAACAATGAGCAGTTCTTC; cdr3_aa: CVIKKSGLNNEQFF
j_call: TRBJ2-7; v_call: TRBV11-2; clone_size: .; d_call: .; cdr3_nt: TGTGCCAGAAGACCAGGACCGCCTTACGAGCAGTACTTC; cdr3_aa: CARRPGPPYEQYF
j_call: TRBJ1-2; v_call: TRBV14; clone_size: many; d_call: .; cdr3_nt: TGTGCCAGCAGCCAATATGTAGCCCGGCCAAACTATGGCTACACCTTC; cdr3_aa: CASSQYVARPNYGYTF
j_call: TRBJ2-6; v_call: TRBV11-2; clone_size: .; d_call: .; cdr3_nt: TGTGCCAGTAGCTTAGTGGGGGCTGGGGTCAACGTCCTGACTTTC; cdr3_aa: CASSLVGAGVNVLTF
j_call: TRBJ1-4; v_call: TRBV7-9; clone_size: many; d_call: .; cdr3_nt: TGTGCCAGCAGCTTAGACAGGGAAAGAGAAAAACTGTTTTTT; cdr3_aa: CASSLDREREKLFF
j_call: TRBJ2-1; v_call: TRBV11-2; clone_size: many; d_call: TRBD1; cdr3_nt: TGTGCCAGCAGCTGGGACAGGGACAATGAGCAGTTCTTC; cdr3_aa: CASSWDRDNEQFF
j_call: TRBJ2-5; v_call: TRBV29-1; clone_size: .; d_call: .; cdr3_nt: TGCAGCGTTGGACCAGGACAGTGGCTAGCTACCCAGTACTTC; cdr3_aa: CSVGPGQWLATQYF
j_call: TRBJ2-3; v_call: TRBV6-6; clone_size: .; d_call: .; cdr3_nt: TGTGCCAGTAGGGGGCGGGAGGCCCGGACCACGCAGTATTTT; cdr3_aa: CASRGREARTTQYF
j_call: TRBJ2-7; v_call: TRBV29-1; clone_size: many; d_call: .; cdr3_nt: TGCAGCGTTAGAAAAAACAGGGTTACCTACGAGCAGTACTTC; cdr3_aa: CSVRKNRVTYEQYF
j_call: TRBJ2-5; v_call: TRBV28; clone_size: few; d_call: .; cdr3_nt: TGTGCCAGCAGTTTTGGGGGCGGGGAGACCCAGTACTTC; cdr3_aa: CASSFGGGETQYF
j_call: TRBJ2-1; v_call: TRBV2; clone_size: many; d_call: TRBD2; cdr3_nt: TGTGCCAGCAGTGAGTTTGAGCGGGAGCTCAATGAGCAGTTCTTC; cdr3_aa: CASSEFERELNEQFF
j_call: TRBJ2-4; v_call: TRBV4-1; clone_size: many; d_call: TRBD2; cdr3_nt: TGCGCCCGCAGCCCGGGAGGGGGGGCCAAAAACATTCAGTACTTC; cdr3_aa: CARSPGGGAKNIQYF
j_call: TRBJ2-7; v_call: TRBV7-8; clone_size: many; d_call: .; cdr3_nt: TGTGCCAGCAGCTTTACCACCGGGAGCGAGCAGTACTTC; cdr3_aa: CASSFTTGSEQYF
j_call: TRBJ2-1; v_call: TRBV12-5; clone_size: .; d_call: .; cdr3_nt: TGTGCTAGTGGTTTCACGGACGAGCAGTTCTTC; cdr3_aa: CASGFTDEQFF